This T cell receptor (beta chain) is from a study of T cells after yellow fever vaccination. TCR cDNA was made by 5'RACE template switching, adding a universal primer site and UMIs. TCRdb analysed the 5' RACE reads with MiXCR anew, one entry per CDR3 protein. The sample holds some 390,000 distinct CDR3 sequences, around 6.5% seen once. The CDR3 is 15 amino acids. The J segment lost 4 bases and the V segment lost 6 bases, leaving 11 bases of the junction unmatched. Germline V lookup: CDR1 MDHEN, CDR2 SYDVKM. This rearrangement joins TRBV28 to TRBJ2-7; 8 bases are shared with TRBD2. This clonotype was obtained from a man aged 30 to 39 who received the YFV17D yellow fever vaccine. This specimen was PBMCs, taken 5 days after the yellow fever booster vaccination. The CDR3 spells CASRGAAGAIYEQYF. The DNA for the CDR3 is TGTGCCAGCAGGGGTGCAGCGGGAGCGATATACGAGCAGTACTTC.